The T cell receptor beta chain under discussion was sequenced for a study of blood T cells in healthy people across ages. For the second PCR, which ran for about 7 to 11 cycles, a sample-barcoded 5' primer and a J-beta primer mix were used. TCRdb reprocessed the 5' RACE reads with MiXCR, giving one entry per CDR3 protein. The data show 790,000 or so distinct CDR3 sequences, with 56% seen just once and 20% to 30% held by the top ten. CDR1 and CDR2 (germline): SGHDT, YYEEEE. CDR3 length: 16 amino acids. The specimen was blood. The source is a man in his forties in good health. This chain joins TRBV5-6 and TRBJ2-4, with 12 bases that match TRBD1. Matching the DNA end better, TRBJ2-5 makes the J call doubtful. The CDR3 DNA reads TGTGCCAGCAGCGGAACGGGACAGGGGGCGGAAGAGACCCAGTACTTC. It translates to CASSGTGQGAEETQYF.